The present TCR beta chain was sequenced within a study of blood T cell repertoires in COVID-19. Sequenced by immunoSEQ multiplex PCR; TCRdb stores in-frame clones only, minus some. The data contain under 200,000 clones, approximately 85% of them singletons. The germline gives CDR1 SGHRS, CDR2 YFSETQ. This CDR3 contains 17 residues. J lost 4 bases, V lost 0 bases, and 8 bases had no gene match. The rearrangement uses TRBV5-1 and TRBJ1-1, with TRBD1 matching 11 bases. This TCR was recovered from a woman aged 60-70 years with COVID-19, enrolled during active disease. The sequenced sample consisted of peripheral blood. The CDR3 sequence: CASSLAGTGGGGTEAFF. DNA of the CDR3: TGCGCCAGCAGCTTGGCCGGGACAGGGGGAGGAGGCACTGAAGCTTTCTTT.